This T cell receptor (beta chain) was obtained from a study of shared T cell receptors in the human thymus. J was trimmed by 3 bases and V by 5 bases; bases with no gene match: 5. This CDR3 spans 15 amino acids. CDR1 is MNHEY and CDR2 is SMNVEV in the germline V gene (reference sequence). This table comes from immunoSEQ multiplex PCR, and its TCRdb copy is limited to in-frame clones, with some not included. The sample carries approximately 760,000 clones, 80% to 90% recorded once. This clone came up once. This sample also appeared in a second study, on human thymus T cells. Per that paper: Each of the donors was a healthy Finnish infant who was undergoing open corrective cardiac surgery for congenital heart defects. Resections obtained during corrective heart surgery supplied the thymus tissue. Within thymic and blood repertoires, V and J gene usage appeared to be biased. The related literature has documented a marked overlap of thymic repertoires among unrelated individuals.

The TCR was taken from a girl under two years old with a congenital heart defect. Sequencing used thymocytes. The chain carries TRBV27 and TRBJ2-5; 11 bases line up with TRBD2. The CDR3 spells CASSITGLAEETQYF. CDR3 in DNA: TGTGCCAGCAGTATAACGGGACTAGCGGAAGAGACCCAGTACTTC.